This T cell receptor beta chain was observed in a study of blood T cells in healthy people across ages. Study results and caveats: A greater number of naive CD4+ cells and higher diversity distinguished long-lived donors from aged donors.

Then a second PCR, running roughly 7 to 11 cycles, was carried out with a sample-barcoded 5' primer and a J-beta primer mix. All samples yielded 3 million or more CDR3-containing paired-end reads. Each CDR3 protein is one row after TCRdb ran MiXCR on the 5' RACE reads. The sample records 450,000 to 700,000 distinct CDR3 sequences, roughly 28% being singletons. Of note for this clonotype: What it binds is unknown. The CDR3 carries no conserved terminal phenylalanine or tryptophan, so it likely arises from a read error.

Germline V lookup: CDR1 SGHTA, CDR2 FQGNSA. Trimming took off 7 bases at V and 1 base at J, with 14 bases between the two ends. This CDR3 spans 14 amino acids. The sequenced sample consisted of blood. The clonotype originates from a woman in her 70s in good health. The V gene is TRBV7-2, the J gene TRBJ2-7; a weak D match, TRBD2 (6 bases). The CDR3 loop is CASTGGLGSYEQYL. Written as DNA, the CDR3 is TGTGCCAGCACCGGAGGGCTAGGTTCCTACGAGCAGTACCTC.